Each of the 10 T cell receptor beta chains below was sequenced from the same sample in a study of cytomegalovirus exposure and HLA in healthy donors. In the PCR, 60 Vbeta and 13 Jbeta primers were used. Sequencing was performed with immunoSEQ multiplex PCR; in TCRdb, only in-frame clones are kept and a portion is missing. The repertoire holds roughly 130,000 clones, with 60% to 75% as singletons. The specimen sequenced was PBMCs. These receptors came from a woman aged 45-60 years in good health and CMV-seropositive.

A few counts support this clone. This rearrangement joins TRBV5-1 to TRBJ2-7; 7 bases map to TRBD1. The J segment lost 4 bases and the V segment lost 4 bases, leaving 8 bases of the junction unmatched. This CDR3 comprises 14 residues. CDR1 is SGHRS and CDR2 is YFSETQ in the germline V gene. CDR3 protein: CASSPDRAGYEQYF. The DNA of the CDR3 is TGCGCCAGCAGCCCCGACAGGGCCGGGTACGAGCAGTACTTC.

V usage is TRBV10-3 and J usage is TRBJ2-5, with 12 bases that match TRBD2. Germline V gene sequence: CDR1 ENHRY, CDR2 SYGVKD. V trimming: 11 bases; J trimming: 2 bases; junction bases outside the gene matches: 9. CDR3 length: 15 residues. CDR3 amino acids: CAATTSGGQQETQYF. CDR3 sequence (DNA): TGTGCCGCGACGACTAGCGGGGGCCAACAAGAGACCCAGTACTTC.

This clone appeared a few times. This sequence joins TRBV5-1 and TRBJ2-7; TRBD1 matches 9 bases. The CDR3 spans 14 residues. Germline loops: CDR1 SGHRS, CDR2 YFSETQ. With 2 bases clipped from V and 3 bases from J, the junction kept 3 bases outside the gene matches. CDR3 nucleotides: TGCGCCAGCAGCTTACAGACAGGGGGCTACGAGCAGTACTTC. Amino acid sequence: CASSLQTGGYEQYF.

This chain connects TRBV29-1 to TRBJ1-1, with a weak D call TRBD1 (6 bases). Germline lookup yields CDR1 SQVTM and CDR2 ANQGSEA. CDR3 length: 11 amino acids. DNA of the CDR3: TGCGGGGGGGGCGGCGTCACTGAAGCTTTCTTT. Encoded protein: CGGGGVTEAFF.

The chain has TRBV5-1 and TRBJ2-3; the D gene is possibly TRBD2 (7 bases). V was shortened by 5 bases and J by 6 bases, with 13 bases between the two germline ends. This CDR3 has 13 amino acids. Germline CDR1 and CDR2: SGHRS and YFSETQ. CDR3 nucleotide sequence: TGCGCCAGCAGTCGGGGGGCCGGGGATACGCAGTATTTT. This translates into CASSRGAGDTQYF.

The genes are TRBV19 and TRBJ2-7; the D gene is possibly TRBD1 (6 bases). Germline CDR1 reads LNHDA; CDR2 reads SQIVND (reference sequence). V lost 5 bases, J lost 6 bases, and 14 bases lay in between. This CDR3 contains 13 residues. The CDR3 sequence: CASSVGRDTEQYF. CDR3 coding DNA: TGTGCCAGTAGTGTAGGCAGGGACACCGAGCAGTACTTC.

The gene calls are TRBV19 and TRBJ2-1; 9 nucleotides agree with TRBD2. V was clipped by 8 bases and J by 8 bases; unmatched bases: 10. The germline V gene has CDR1 LNHDA and CDR2 SQIVND (reference sequence). The CDR3 is made up of 14 amino acids. The CDR3 bases are TGTGCCAGTCGACCGGCGGGGGGGTTCGATGAGCAGTTCTTC. It specifies CASRPAGGFDEQFF.

This clone was counted between two and nine times. The J gene is TRBJ2-5, the V gene TRBV7-9; 8 nucleotides align to TRBD1. TRBJ2-7 matches the DNA end more closely, so the J call is doubtful. This CDR3 has 15 amino acids. In germline, CDR1 is SEHNR, CDR2 FQNEAQ (reference sequence). In DNA form, the CDR3 reads TGTGCCAGCAGCGCCGAGGCGACAGGGGCCTACGAGCAGTACTTC. It yields the protein CASSAEATGAYEQYF.

This chain links TRBV7-9 with TRBJ1-4; perhaps TRBD1 as D (5 bases). The germline V gene encodes CDR1 SEHNR and CDR2 FQNEAQ (reference sequence). With 3 bases removed from V and 8 bases from J, the gap between germline ends came to 16 bases. The CDR3 sequence is 15 residues long. CDR3: CASSFQQGGAEKLFF. In DNA, the CDR3 is TGTGCCAGCAGCTTCCAGCAGGGAGGGGCGGAAAAACTGTTTTTT.

The V gene is TRBV5-8, the J gene TRBJ2-3, with 7 bases aligning to TRBD1. J gave up 2 bases and V 0 bases, and 3 bases lay outside the gene matches. Germline V gene sequence: CDR1 SGHTS, CDR2 YDEGEE. The CDR3 consists of 15 residues. CDR3 loop: CASSLVGQITDTQYF. The CDR3 region has the DNA TGTGCCAGCAGCTTGGTGGGACAGATCACAGATACGCAGTATTTT.